This T cell receptor beta chain derives from a study of cytomegalovirus exposure and HLA in healthy donors. The germline gives CDR1 GTSNPN, CDR2 SVGIG (reference sequence). The CDR3 runs to 13 residues. V gave up 2 bases and J gave up 15 bases, with 20 bases separating them. PCR used 60 Vbeta primers and 13 Jbeta primers. Some clones are missing from TCRdb's copy, which holds only in-frame ones; the method was immunoSEQ multiplex PCR. The sample includes 150,000 to 200,000 clones, over 65% of them seen just once. The J gene is TRBJ2-1, the V gene TRBV30, with D tentatively TRBD1 (6 bases). This sequence was found in a female donor in good health and CMV-seronegative. Sequenced sample: PBMCs. The CDR3 nucleotides are TGTGCCTGGAGTAACGGACAGACCCCGGGTGGGTTCTTC. Translation: CAWSNGQTPGGFF. The entire variable domain, with the rest obtained from reference TRBV30 and TRBJ2-1, is as follows: SQTIHQWPATLVQPVGSPLSLECTVEGTSNPNLYWYRQAAGRGLQLLFYSVGIGQISSEVPQNLSASRPQDRQFILSSKKLLLSDSGFYLCAWSNGQTPGGFFGPGTRLTVL.